The rows below give T cell receptor beta chains drawn from one sample of a study of blood T cell repertoires in COVID-19. Repertoires were generated with immunoSEQ multiplex PCR, while TCRdb's copy carries only in-frame clones and drops some. The sample has some 350,000 clones, over 75% seen once. The specimen was PBMCs or T cells enriched from blood (not recorded which). Receptor source: a young woman who had recovered from COVID-19. Both conserved end residues are part of each CDR3. The D gene is left open where the match is weak. Only part of the rows carry a size: once, few, many, or a class if the clone is expanded.

clone size,J gene,D gene,V gene,CDR3 DNA,CDR3 protein
-,TRBJ2-7,-,TRBV5-1,TGCGCCAGCAGCTCCCTAGGGGCCTGGGGAAGGGAAATCTTC,CASSSLGAWGREIF
-,TRBJ1-1,-,TRBV11-2,TGTGCCAGCAGCGTTGCGACACGTGAAGCTTTCTTT,CASSVATREAFF
few,TRBJ1-1,TRBD1,TRBV28,TGTGCCAGCAGCCGGACAGGGGGCACTGAAGCTTTCTTT,CASSRTGGTEAFF
-,TRBJ1-6,TRBD1,TRBV11-2,TGTGCCAGCAGCTCCCAGGGGGGAGTGGGTTCACCCCTCCACTTT,CASSSQGGVGSPLHF
-,TRBJ2-5,-,TRBV4-3,TGCGCCAGCAGCCAAGATAGGGGTCTCCAAGAGACCCAGTACTTC,CASSQDRGLQETQYF
-,TRBJ1-5,TRBD1,TRBV15,TGTGCCACCAGCAGGACAGGGCTTCAGCCCCAGCATTTT,CATSRTGLQPQHF
-,TRBJ1-2,TRBD1,TRBV28,TGTGCCAGCAGTCTCAGGATCCAGGGGGCGCGGGGCTACACCTTC,CASSLRIQGARGYTF
-,TRBJ2-7,TRBD1,TRBV12-3/TRBV12-4,TGTGCCAGCAGCCTGGGACAGGGATTCGAGCAGTACTTC,CASSLGQGFEQYF
-,TRBJ2-2,TRBD2,TRBV10-3,TGTGCCATCAGGGACTCACTAGCGGGGGTGAACACCGGGGAGCTGTTTTTT,CAIRDSLAGVNTGELFF
-,TRBJ2-2,TRBD2,TRBV9,TGTGCCAGCAGCGTAGATGGAGCGGGGGGGAACACCGGGGAGCTGTTTTTT,CASSVDGAGGNTGELFF
-,TRBJ1-6,-,TRBV20-1,TGCAGTGCTGGCCCCCTTTCACCCCTCCACTTT,CSAGPLSPLHF
-,TRBJ1-6,TRBD1,TRBV27,TGTGCCAGCACGGGACAGGGTAATTCACCCCTCCACTTT,CASTGQGNSPLHF
-,TRBJ2-7,TRBD1,TRBV10-3,TGTGCCATCAGTGACGGACAGGGGACCGAGCAGTACTTC,CAISDGQGTEQYF
once,TRBJ1-5,-,TRBV28,TGTGCCAGCAGTTCCCCGGGGGGCGGGAATCAGCCCCAGCATTTT,CASSSPGGGNQPQHF
-,TRBJ1-5,TRBD1,TRBV27,TGTGCCAGCAGTTTGGGGACAGGGGGTTATCAGCCCCAGCATTTT,CASSLGTGGYQPQHF
few,TRBJ1-6,TRBD1,TRBV15,TGTGCCACCAGCAGACGGGCAGGGGGTAATTCACCCCTCCACTTT,CATSRRAGGNSPLHF
-,TRBJ2-1,TRBD1,TRBV10-3,TGTGCCTCACAAGGGGACAGGGGGGCTAATGAGCAGTTCTTC,CASQGDRGANEQFF
-,TRBJ2-1,-,TRBV11-2,TGTGCCAGCAGCTCAACGAAGGGGGATATTGAGCAGTTCTTC,CASSSTKGDIEQFF
-,TRBJ1-1,-,TRBV24-1,TGTGCCACCAGTGATCCCCAGGGCACTGAAGCTTTCTTT,CATSDPQGTEAFF
-,TRBJ1-2,-,TRBV7-9,TGTGCCAGCAGCTTACCGGGAGAGGATAGCTACACCTTC,CASSLPGEDSYTF
-,TRBJ1-1,-,TRBV5-6,TGTGCCAGCAGCTTGCGAGGGATCAACACTGAAGCTTTCTTT,CASSLRGINTEAFF
-,TRBJ2-1,-,TRBV29-1,TGCAGCGTTGGGTGGGAGAATGAGCAGTTCTTC,CSVGWENEQFF
-,TRBJ2-7,TRBD1,TRBV19,TGTGCCAGTAGTTTGGGACAGCGGCCGATTGATTTGGAGCAGTACTTC,CASSLGQRPIDLEQYF
-,TRBJ2-2,-,TRBV21-1,TGTGCCAGCTGCCGGACAGGGAACACCGGGGAGCTGTTTTTT,CASCRTGNTGELFF
-,TRBJ1-3,TRBD1,TRBV11-2,TGTGCCAGCAGAACAGGGGGAAATGGAAACACCATATATTTT,CASRTGGNGNTIYF
-,TRBJ2-3,TRBD2,TRBV2,TGTGCCAGCAGTGAACAGCGGGGGACAGATACGCAGTATTTT,CASSEQRGTDTQYF
-,TRBJ1-4,TRBD1,TRBV2,TGTGCCAGCACCACAACCAGGGACAGAGATGAAAAACTGTTTTTT,CASTTTRDRDEKLFF
-,TRBJ2-7,-,TRBV5-8,TGTGCCAGCACCCGTTTTCGGGGTGGCGAGCAGTACTTC,CASTRFRGGEQYF
-,TRBJ2-3,-,TRBV28,TGTGCCAGCAGTCACAGGGTGATGGCAGATACGCAGTATTTT,CASSHRVMADTQYF
once,TRBJ1-2,-,TRBV7-8,TGTGCCAGCAGCTCTAACAGGGTGGACTATGGCTACACCTTC,CASSSNRVDYGYTF
few,TRBJ2-1,TRBD2,TRBV7-3,TGTGCCAGCAGCTTCCTAGCGGGGGCCCCCAATGAGCAGTTCTTC,CASSFLAGAPNEQFF
few,TRBJ2-3,-,TRBV5-4,TGTGCCAGCAGCCCCACTTTCGTAGATACGCAGTATTTT,CASSPTFVDTQYF
few,TRBJ2-3,TRBD2,TRBV3-1/TRBV3-2,TGTGCCAGCAGGGCGGGGGGGACAGATACGCAGTATTTT,CASRAGGTDTQYF
-,TRBJ1-2,TRBD1,TRBV12-3/TRBV12-4,TGTGCCAGCAGTCTACAGGGGGACTATGGCTACACCTTC,CASSLQGDYGYTF
-,TRBJ1-2,-,TRBV2,TGTGCCAGCACCTCCCGGGGGGCGGACGGCTACACCTTC,CASTSRGADGYTF
-,TRBJ2-3,-,TRBV6-5,TGTGCCAGCAGTTGGGCCGACATTTCCGCAGATACGCAGTATTTT,CASSWADISADTQYF
-,TRBJ1-5,TRBD1,TRBV7-2,TGTGCCAGCAGCGATATCGGACAGGGTGGACCCCAGCATTTT,CASSDIGQGGPQHF
-,TRBJ1-5,TRBD1,TRBV10-3,TGTGCCATCAGCCTGGACAGGGATCAGCCCCAGCATTTT,CAISLDRDQPQHF
once,TRBJ1-2,TRBD1,TRBV29-1,TGCAGCGTGAGCGTGACAGGGGTTGGTGGCTACACCTTC,CSVSVTGVGGYTF
-,TRBJ2-7,-,TRBV11-2,TGTGCCAGCAGCTTAGTCAGGAACGAGCAGTACTTC,CASSLVRNEQYF
-,TRBJ2-5,-,TRBV5-6,TGTGCCAGCAGCTTGCAGTCACCGCCCTCCCAAGAGACCCAGTACTTC,CASSLQSPPSQETQYF
-,TRBJ2-7,TRBD1,TRBV6-5,TGTGCCAGCAGCACGGACAGGTTGGGCGACTACGAGCAGTACTTC,CASSTDRLGDYEQYF
-,TRBJ2-3,TRBD2,TRBV5-1,TGCGCCAGCAGCGGCGGGGGTGGTTACGCAGATACGCAGTATTTT,CASSGGGGYADTQYF
-,TRBJ2-5,TRBD1,TRBV10-2,TGCGCCAGCAGCGCGATTGGGACAGGGGGCGGGGAGACCCAGTACTTC,CASSAIGTGGGETQYF
-,TRBJ1-2,-,TRBV6-5,TGTGCCAGCAGGCGAGGGTTTGGCTACACCTTC,CASRRGFGYTF
few,TRBJ1-4,TRBD1,TRBV27,TGTGCCAGCAGTTTATCAGGACAGGGGAATGAAAAACTGTTTTTT,CASSLSGQGNEKLFF
-,TRBJ1-2,TRBD1,TRBV2,TGTGCCAGCAGCCTTGGACAGGGTGGAAATGGCTACACCTTC,CASSLGQGGNGYTF
-,TRBJ2-7,TRBD1,TRBV19,TGTGCCAGCGCTCGAACAGGGGGGTACGGTCCCTACGAGCAGTACTTC,CASARTGGYGPYEQYF
-,TRBJ2-2,-,TRBV5-6,TGTGCCAGCAGCTGGCAGGGAACGAACACCGGGGAGCTGTTTTTT,CASSWQGTNTGELFF
-,TRBJ2-1,-,TRBV11-3,TGTGCCAGCAGCCAAATTTACAATGAGCAGTTCTTC,CASSQIYNEQFF
once,TRBJ1-5,TRBD1,TRBV28,TGTGCCAGCAGTTTAGAGACAGGGGGACGTCAGCCCCAGCATTTT,CASSLETGGRQPQHF
-,TRBJ1-2,-,TRBV5-8,TGTGCCAGCAGCAACAGGGAAACTCGGGGCTACACCTTC,CASSNRETRGYTF
once,TRBJ2-3,TRBD2,TRBV7-8,TGTGCCAGCAGCTCGGGCGCGGGGGGGGCGGCAGATACGCAGTATTTT,CASSSGAGGAADTQYF
-,TRBJ1-2,TRBD1,TRBV19,TGTGCCAGTAGTATAGATACATCCGACAGGGTGTATGGCTACACCTTC,CASSIDTSDRVYGYTF
few,TRBJ2-7,TRBD1,TRBV11-3,TGTGCCAGCAGCTCGCGACAGGGGGCTGGCGAGCAGTACTTC,CASSSRQGAGEQYF
-,TRBJ1-1,-,TRBV5-4,TGTGCCAGCAGCTTGGCAGGGGTCACTGAAGCTTTCTTT,CASSLAGVTEAFF
-,TRBJ1-5,-,TRBV9,TGTGCCAGCAGCGCAGGGAATCAGCCCCAGCATTTT,CASSAGNQPQHF
-,TRBJ1-4,-,TRBV6-6,TGTGCCAGTTATAACAGGGTAGTAGAAAAACTGTTTTTT,CASYNRVVEKLFF
-,TRBJ2-7,-,TRBV29-1,TGCAGCGTTTCGTCTTTGGCCCGATCCTACGAGCAGTACTTC,CSVSSLARSYEQYF
-,TRBJ2-7,TRBD1,TRBV5-1,TGCGCCAGCAGCTTTGGGACAGGGGGGGCCTACGAGCAGTACTTC,CASSFGTGGAYEQYF